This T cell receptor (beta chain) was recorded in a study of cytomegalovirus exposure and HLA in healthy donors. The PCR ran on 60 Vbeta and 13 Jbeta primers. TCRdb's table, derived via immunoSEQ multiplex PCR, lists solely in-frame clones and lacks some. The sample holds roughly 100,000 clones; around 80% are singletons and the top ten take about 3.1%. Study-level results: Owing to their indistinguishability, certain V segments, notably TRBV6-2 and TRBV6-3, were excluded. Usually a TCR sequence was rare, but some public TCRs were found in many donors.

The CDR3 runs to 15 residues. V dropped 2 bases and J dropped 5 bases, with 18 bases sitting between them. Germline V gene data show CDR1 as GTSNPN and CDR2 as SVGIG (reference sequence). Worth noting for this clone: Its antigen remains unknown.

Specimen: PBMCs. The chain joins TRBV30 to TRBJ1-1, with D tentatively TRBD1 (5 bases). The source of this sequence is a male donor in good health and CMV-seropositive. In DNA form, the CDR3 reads TGTGCCTGGAGTTCTAACGACCCGGGGGAAACTGAAGCTTTCTTT. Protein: CAWSSNDPGETEAFF.